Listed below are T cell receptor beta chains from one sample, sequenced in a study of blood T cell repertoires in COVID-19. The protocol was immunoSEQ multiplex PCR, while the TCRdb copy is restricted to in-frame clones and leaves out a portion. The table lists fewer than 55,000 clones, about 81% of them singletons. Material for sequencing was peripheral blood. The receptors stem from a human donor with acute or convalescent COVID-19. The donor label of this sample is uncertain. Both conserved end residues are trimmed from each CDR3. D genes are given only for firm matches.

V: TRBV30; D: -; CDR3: AWSAQWGTGGYT
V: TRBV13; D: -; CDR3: ASSSGASYEQY
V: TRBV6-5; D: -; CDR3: ASGQGNPNEQF
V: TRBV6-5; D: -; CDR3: ASSRLVEGGYT
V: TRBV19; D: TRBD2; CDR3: ASRLAGGPNNEQF
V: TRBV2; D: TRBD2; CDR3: ASQTSGVGDTQY
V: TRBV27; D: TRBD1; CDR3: ASSPGGSRRYYGYT
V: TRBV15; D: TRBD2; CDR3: ATSIEAGQETQY
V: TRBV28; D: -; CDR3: ASSLHLSGTGNTEAF
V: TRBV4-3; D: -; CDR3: ASSQDSRGGQPQH
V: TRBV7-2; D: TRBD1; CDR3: ASSHSQGAGYT
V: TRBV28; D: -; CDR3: ASSLTSVGYGYT
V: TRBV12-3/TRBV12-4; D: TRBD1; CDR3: ASSQGENTEAF
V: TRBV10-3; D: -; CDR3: AISESEGGYT
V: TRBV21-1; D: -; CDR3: ASSNDRHSHCTLYNEQF
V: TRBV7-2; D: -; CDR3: ASSSRGFGYEQY
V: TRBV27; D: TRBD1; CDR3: ASRIQGTMNTEAF
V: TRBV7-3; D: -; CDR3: ASSLGQGPQH
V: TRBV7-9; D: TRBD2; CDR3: ASSKLAGVLYNEQF
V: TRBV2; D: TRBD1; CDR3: ASSEGQLNTEAF
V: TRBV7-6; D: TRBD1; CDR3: ASREGASYGYT
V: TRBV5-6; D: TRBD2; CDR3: ASSIIDGGAPEQY
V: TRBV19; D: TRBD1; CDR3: ASNPGQGVNTEAF
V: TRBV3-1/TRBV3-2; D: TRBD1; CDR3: ASSQGTGGSGYT
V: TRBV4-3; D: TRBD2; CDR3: ASSQSSGGADTQY
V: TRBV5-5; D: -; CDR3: ASSFGGSSTDTQY
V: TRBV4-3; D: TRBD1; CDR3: ASSPQGAGTEAF
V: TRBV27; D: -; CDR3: ASTAGSRSTGELF
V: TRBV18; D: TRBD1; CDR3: ASSPDRDYGYT
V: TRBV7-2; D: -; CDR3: ASSPTGGDSPLH
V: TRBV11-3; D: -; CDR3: ASSQGIQETQY
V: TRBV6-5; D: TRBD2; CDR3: ASTTGGFNYEQY
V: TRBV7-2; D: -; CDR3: ASSLSEGAEAF
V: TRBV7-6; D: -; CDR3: ASSPPSSVTDTQY
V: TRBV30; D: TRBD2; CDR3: ASSGNSYEQY
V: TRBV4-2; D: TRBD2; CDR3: ASSLGTRDPVPY
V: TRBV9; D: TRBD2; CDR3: ASSVGTGGRLETQY
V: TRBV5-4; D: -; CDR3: ASSLGPLVAASYEQY
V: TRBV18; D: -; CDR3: ASSPGIYNEQF
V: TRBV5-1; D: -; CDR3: ASSLVESGELF
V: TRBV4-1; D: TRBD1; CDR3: ASTSTGSEGISGYT
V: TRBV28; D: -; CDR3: ASSLYKGLEDPIY
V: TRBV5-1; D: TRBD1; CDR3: ASSLQGAGEQF
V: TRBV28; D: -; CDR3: ASSPGGAGTDTQY
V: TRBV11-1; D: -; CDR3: ASSLKRGTYEQY
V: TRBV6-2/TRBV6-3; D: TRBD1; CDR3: ASSYSLGQRLLTDTQY
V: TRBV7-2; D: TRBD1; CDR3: ASSLRTGESSGTEAF
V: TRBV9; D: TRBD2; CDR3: ASSMWGGYNEQF
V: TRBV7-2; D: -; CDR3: ASSLGTSEKLF
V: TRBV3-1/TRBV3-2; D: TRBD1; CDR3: ASSQGSRWSRGRNDEQY
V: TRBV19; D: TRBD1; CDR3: ASRTQGSTNYGYT
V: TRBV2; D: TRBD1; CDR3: ASSRDSDTGELF